This TCR beta chain came from a study of blood T cell repertoires in COVID-19. For the study at large: Collection of acute and convalescent COVID-19 samples took place in the United States, Italy and Spain. From T cells, B-cell-depleted T cells, or PBMCs came the material, which was cDNA or gDNA.

Authors' analysis steps: Amplification from reference gene primers served as the basis for estimated nucleated cell counts. The table came from immunoSEQ multiplex PCR; TCRdb's copy has only in-frame clones and leaves some out. V and J calls and clone size follow that table, whereas D and trimming were derived from the DNA. The repertoire holds around 60,000 clones, around 80% seen once, with 5.5% to 7.5% in the top ten. The CDR3 consists of 17 residues. CDR1 and CDR2 from the germline V gene are SEHNR and FQNEAQ (reference sequence). J gave up 4 bases and V 0 bases, and 6 bases lay outside the gene matches.

This chain links TRBV7-9 with TRBJ2-1; 10 nucleotides match TRBD2. The sample comprised peripheral blood. The sequence was obtained from a man aged 55 to 69 with acute or convalescent COVID-19. In nucleotides, the CDR3 is TGTGCCAGCAGCTTAGCGGTAGCGGGGGGAAAATACAATGAGCAGTTCTTC. Translated, it gives CASSLAVAGGKYNEQFF. Complete variable domain (other parts from reference TRBV7-9 and TRBJ2-1): DTGVSQNPRHKITKRGQNVTFRCDPISEHNRLYWYRQTLGQGPEFLTYFQNEAQLEKSRLLSDRFSAERPKGSFSTLEIQRTEQGDSAMYLCASSLAVAGGKYNEQFFGPGTRLTVL.